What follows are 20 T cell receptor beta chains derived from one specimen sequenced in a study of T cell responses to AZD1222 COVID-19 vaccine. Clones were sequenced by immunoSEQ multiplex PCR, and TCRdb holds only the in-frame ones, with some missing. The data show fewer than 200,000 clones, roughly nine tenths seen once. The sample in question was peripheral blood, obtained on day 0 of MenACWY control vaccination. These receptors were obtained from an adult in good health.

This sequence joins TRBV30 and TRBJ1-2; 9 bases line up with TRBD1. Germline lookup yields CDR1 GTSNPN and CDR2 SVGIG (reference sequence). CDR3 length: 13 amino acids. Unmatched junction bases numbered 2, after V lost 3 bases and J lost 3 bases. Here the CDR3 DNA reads TGTGCCTGGAGAAGGGACAGGGACTATGGCTACACCTTC. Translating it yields CAWRRDRDYGYTF.

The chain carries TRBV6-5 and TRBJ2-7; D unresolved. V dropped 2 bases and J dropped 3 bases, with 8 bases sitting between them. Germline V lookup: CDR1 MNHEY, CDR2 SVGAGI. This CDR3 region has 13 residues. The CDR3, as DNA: TGTGCCAGCAGTTACGACTGGGGCTACGAGCAGTACTTC. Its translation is CASSYDWGYEQYF.

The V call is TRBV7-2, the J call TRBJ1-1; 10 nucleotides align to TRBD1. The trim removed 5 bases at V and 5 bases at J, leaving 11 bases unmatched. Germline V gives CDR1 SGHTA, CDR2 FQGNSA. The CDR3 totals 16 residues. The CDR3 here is CASSTPTGGVNTEAFF. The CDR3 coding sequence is TGTGCCAGCAGCACCCCGACAGGGGGCGTAAATACTGAAGCTTTCTTT.

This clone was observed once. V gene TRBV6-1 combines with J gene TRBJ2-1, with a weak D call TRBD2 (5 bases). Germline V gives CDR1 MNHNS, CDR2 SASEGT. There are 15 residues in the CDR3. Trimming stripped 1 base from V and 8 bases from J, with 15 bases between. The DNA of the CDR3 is TGTGCCAGCAGTGAAGGCGGACTCCCCTTCGATGAGCAGTTCTTC. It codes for CASSEGGLPFDEQFF.

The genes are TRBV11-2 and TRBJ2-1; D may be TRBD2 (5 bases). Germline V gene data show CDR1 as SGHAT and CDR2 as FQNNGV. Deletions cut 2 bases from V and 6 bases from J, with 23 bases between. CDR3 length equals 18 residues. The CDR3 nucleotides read TGTGCCAGCAGCTTAAGGACCCTCGGTCTAGCAAAAGGCAATGAGCAGTTCTTC. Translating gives CASSLRTLGLAKGNEQFF. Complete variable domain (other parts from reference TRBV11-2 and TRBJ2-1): EAGVAQSPRYKIIEKRQSVAFWCNPISGHATLYWYQQILGQGPKLLIQFQNNGVVDDSQLPKDRFSAERLKGVDSTLKIQPAKLEDSAVYLCASSLRTLGLAKGNEQFFGPGTRLTVL.

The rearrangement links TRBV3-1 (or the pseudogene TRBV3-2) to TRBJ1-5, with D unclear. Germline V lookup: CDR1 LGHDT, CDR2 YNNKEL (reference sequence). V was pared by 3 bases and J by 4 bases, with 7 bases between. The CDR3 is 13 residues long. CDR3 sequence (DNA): TGTGCCAGCAGCCAGTCAGTGAATCAGCCCCAGCATTTT. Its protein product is CASSQSVNQPQHF.

The CDR3 DNA sequence: TGTGCCAGCAGCCTGACAGGGGATGATTCACCCCTCCACTTT. The encoded protein is CASSLTGDDSPLHF. The chain has TRBV7-9 and TRBJ1-6; the match to TRBD1 covers 8 bases. J lost 8 bases, V lost 5 bases, and 5 bases had no gene match. The CDR3 runs to 14 residues. Per the germline V gene, CDR1 is SEHNR and CDR2 is FQNEAQ (reference sequence).

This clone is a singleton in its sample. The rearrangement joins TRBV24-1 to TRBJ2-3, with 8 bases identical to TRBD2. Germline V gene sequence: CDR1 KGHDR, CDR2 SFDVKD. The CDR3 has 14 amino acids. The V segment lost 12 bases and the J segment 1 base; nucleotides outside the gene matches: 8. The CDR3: CASGGSLGTDTQYF. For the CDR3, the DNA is TGTGCCTCGGGAGGGTCTTTGGGCACAGATACGCAGTATTTT.

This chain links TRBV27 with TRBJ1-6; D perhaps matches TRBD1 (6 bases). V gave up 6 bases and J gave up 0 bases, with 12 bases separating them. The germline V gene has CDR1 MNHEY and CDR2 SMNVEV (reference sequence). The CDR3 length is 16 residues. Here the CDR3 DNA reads TGTGCCAGCAGGGGATTGGACAGCTCCTATAATTCACCCCTCCACTTT. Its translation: CASRGLDSSYNSPLHF.

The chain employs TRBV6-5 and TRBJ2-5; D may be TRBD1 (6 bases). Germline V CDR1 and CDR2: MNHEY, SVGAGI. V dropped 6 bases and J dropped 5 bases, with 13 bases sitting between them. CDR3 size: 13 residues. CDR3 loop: CASSGQSWETQYF. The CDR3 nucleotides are TGTGCCAGCAGCGGACAGTCCTGGGAGACCCAGTACTTC.

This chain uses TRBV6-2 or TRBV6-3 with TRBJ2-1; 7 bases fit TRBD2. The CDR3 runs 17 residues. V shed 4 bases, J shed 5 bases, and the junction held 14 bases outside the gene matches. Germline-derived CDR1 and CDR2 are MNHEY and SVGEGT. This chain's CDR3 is CASSSLLFRGRNNEQFF. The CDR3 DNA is TGTGCCAGCAGTTCCCTCCTTTTCCGCGGGAGAAACAATGAGCAGTTCTTC.

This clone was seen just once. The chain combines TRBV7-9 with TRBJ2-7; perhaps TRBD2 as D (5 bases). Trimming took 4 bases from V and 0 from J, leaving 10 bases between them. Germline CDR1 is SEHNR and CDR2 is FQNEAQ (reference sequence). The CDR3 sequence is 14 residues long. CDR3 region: CASSWGGGSYEQYF. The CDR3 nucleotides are TGTGCCAGCAGCTGGGGTGGAGGCTCCTACGAGCAGTACTTC.

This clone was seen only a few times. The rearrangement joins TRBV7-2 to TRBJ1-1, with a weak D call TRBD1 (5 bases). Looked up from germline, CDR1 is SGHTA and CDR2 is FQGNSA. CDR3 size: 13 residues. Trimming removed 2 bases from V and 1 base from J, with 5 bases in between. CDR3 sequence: CASSLQGNTEAFF. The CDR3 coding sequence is TGTGCCAGCAGCTTACAGGGGAACACTGAAGCTTTCTTT.

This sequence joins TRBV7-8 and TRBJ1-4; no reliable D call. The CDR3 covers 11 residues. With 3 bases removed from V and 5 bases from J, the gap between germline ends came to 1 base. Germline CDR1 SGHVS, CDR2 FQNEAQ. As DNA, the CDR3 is TGTGCCAGCAGCTTGAATGAAAAACTGTTTTTT. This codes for CASSLNEKLFF.

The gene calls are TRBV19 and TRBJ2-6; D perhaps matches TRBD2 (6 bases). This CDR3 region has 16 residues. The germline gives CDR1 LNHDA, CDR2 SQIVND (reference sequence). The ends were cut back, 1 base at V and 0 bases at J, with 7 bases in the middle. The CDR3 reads CASSIVGGSGANVLTF. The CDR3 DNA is TGTGCCAGTAGTATAGTGGGGGGCTCTGGGGCCAACGTCCTGACTTTC.

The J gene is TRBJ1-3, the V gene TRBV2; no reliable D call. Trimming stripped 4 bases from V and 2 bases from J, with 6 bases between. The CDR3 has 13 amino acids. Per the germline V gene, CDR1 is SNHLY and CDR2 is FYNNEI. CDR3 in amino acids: CASSAEAGNTIYF. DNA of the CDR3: TGTGCCAGCAGTGCAGAGGCTGGAAACACCATATATTTT.

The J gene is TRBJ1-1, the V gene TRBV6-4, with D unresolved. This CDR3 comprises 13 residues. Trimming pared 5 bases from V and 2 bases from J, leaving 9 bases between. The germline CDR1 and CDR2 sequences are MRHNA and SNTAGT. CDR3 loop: CASSRSVNTEAFF. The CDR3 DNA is TGTGCCAGCAGTCGTAGTGTTAACACTGAAGCTTTCTTT.

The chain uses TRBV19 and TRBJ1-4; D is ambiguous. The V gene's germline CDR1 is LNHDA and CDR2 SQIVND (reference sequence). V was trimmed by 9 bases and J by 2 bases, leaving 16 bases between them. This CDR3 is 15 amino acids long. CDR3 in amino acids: CARMSGWPTNEKLFF. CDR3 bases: TGTGCCAGAATGTCTGGGTGGCCCACTAATGAAAAACTGTTTTTT.

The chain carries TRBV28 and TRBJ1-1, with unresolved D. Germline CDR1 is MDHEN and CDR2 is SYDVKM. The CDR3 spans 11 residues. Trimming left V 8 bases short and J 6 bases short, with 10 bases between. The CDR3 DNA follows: TGTGCCAGCCTGGAGGAGGCTGAAGCTTTCTTT. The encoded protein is CASLEEAEAFF. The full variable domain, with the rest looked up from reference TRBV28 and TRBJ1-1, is DVKVTQSSRYLVKRTGEKVFLECVQDMDHENMFWYRQDPGLGLRLIYFSYDVKMKEKGDIPEGYSVSREKKERFSLILESASTNQTSMYLCASLEEAEAFFGQGTRLTVV.

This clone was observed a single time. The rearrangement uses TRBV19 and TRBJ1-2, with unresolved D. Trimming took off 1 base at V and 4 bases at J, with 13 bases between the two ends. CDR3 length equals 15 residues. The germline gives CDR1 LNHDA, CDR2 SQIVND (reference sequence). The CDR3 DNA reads TGTGCCAGTAGTATAGGAGGGTTCGGCGGCTATGGCTACACCTTC. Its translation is CASSIGGFGGYGYTF.